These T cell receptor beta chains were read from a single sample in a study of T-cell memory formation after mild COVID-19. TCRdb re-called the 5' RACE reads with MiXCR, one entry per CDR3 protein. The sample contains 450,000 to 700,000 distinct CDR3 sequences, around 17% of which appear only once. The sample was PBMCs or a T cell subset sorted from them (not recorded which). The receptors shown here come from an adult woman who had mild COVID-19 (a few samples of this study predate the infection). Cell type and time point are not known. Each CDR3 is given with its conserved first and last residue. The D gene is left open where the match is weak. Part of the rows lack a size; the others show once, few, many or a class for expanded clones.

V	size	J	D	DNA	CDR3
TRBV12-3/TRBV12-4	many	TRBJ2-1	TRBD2	TGTGCCAGCAGTTTTCCGAGGCTAGCGGGACCCAATGAGCAGTTCTTC	CASSFPRLAGPNEQFF
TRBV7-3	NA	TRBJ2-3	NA	TGTGCCAGCAGCTTAATTCCCTCCACAGATACGCAGTATTTT	CASSLIPSTDTQYF
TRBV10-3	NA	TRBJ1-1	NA	TGTGCCATCAGTGATTTCAGGGTGGGCACTGAAGCTTTCTTT	CAISDFRVGTEAFF
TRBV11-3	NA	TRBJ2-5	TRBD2	TGTGCCAGCTCCCTTCGCGGGAGGGCCGCAGAGACCCAGTACTTC	CASSLRGRAAETQYF
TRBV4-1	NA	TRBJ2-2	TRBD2	TGCGCCAGCAGCCAAGCCGGGACTAGCGGTCCCACCGGGGAGCTGTTTTTT	CASSQAGTSGPTGELFF
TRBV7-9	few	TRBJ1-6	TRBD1	TGTGCCAGCAGCTTACACCCTACTCCGACAGGGGGAGATTCACCCCTCCACTTT	CASSLHPTPTGGDSPLHF
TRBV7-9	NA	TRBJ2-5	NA	TGTGCCAGCAGCTTAACCGTCGAGACCCAGTACTTC	CASSLTVETQYF
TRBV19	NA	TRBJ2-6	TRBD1	TGTGCCAGTAGTATAGTCAGTGGACAGGGGAGTTTGAGGGGGGCCAACGTCCTGACTTTC	CASSIVSGQGSLRGANVLTF
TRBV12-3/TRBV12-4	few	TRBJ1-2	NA	TGTGCCAGCAGTTTCCTGACAGAGAACTATGGCTACACCTTC	CASSFLTENYGYTF
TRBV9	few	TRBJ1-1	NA	TGTGCCAGCAGCGTACCTAGTGGGGTCATGAACACTGAAGCTTTCTTT	CASSVPSGVMNTEAFF
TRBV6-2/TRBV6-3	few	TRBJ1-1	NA	TGTGCCAGCAGCTATCCACCGTATGAAGCTTTCTTT	CASSYPPYEAFF
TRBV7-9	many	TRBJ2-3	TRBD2	TGTGCCAGCAGCCCTGGGGTAGCGGGGTCTCGCACAGATACGCAGTATTTT	CASSPGVAGSRTDTQYF
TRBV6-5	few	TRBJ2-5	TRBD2	TGTGCCAGCAGTCAGTCTAGCGGCCAAGAGACCCAGTACTTC	CASSQSSGQETQYF
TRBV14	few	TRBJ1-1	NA	TGTGCCAGCAGCCTAAGACAGGCATCCGAAGCTTTCTTT	CASSLRQASEAFF
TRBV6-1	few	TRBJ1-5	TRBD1	TGTGCCAGCAGTGTACGACAGGGGGGAGATCAGCCCCAGCATTTT	CASSVRQGGDQPQHF
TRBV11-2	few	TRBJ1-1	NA	TGTGCCAGCAGCTTAACTTTAGGGCAGAGCACATTAGGAGCTTTCTTT	CASSLTLGQSTLGAFF
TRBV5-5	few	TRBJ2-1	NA	TGTGCCAGCAGCTTGGCCGGTACTCCCAGAAGGGCCAATGAGCAGTTCTTC	CASSLAGTPRRANEQFF
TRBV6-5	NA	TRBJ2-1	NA	TGTGCCAGCAGTTACCGGCCTAGGGCGGTGATTTCCAATGAGCAGTTCTTC	CASSYRPRAVISNEQFF
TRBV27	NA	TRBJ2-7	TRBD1	TGTGCCAGCAGCCAAGGCGGGGGGACAGGGGATATCGAGCAGTACTTC	CASSQGGGTGDIEQYF
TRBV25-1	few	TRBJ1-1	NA	TGTGCCAGCAGCCCGGGGGGGGGGTACACTGAAGCTTTCTTT	CASSPGGGYTEAFF
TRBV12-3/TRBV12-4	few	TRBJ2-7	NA	TGTGCCAGCAGTTTCTTTTCCGTGGGTGGTGAGCAGTACTTC	CASSFFSVGGEQYF
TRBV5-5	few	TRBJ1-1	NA	TGTGCCAGCAGCTTTGGAATCCCGAACACTGAAGCTTTCTTT	CASSFGIPNTEAFF
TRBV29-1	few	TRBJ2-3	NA	TGCAGCGTTGAAGATCGGAATACGCAGTATTTT	CSVEDRNTQYF
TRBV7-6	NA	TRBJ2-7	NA	TGTGCCAGCAGCTTAGGAAGGACAGATCTCTACGAGCAGTACTTC	CASSLGRTDLYEQYF
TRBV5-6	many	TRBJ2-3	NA	TGTGCCAGCAGCTCCGTGGGGGCGAGGGGCACAGATACGCAGTATTTT	CASSSVGARGTDTQYF
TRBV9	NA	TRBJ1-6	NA	TGTGCCAGCAGCCCACGAGCAGGCGGCCCCGGATGGGCCCTCCACTTT	CASSPRAGGPGWALHF
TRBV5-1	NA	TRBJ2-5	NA	TGCGCCAGTTCACCGGGCCTCGACATGATGGAGACCCAGTACTTC	CASSPGLDMMETQYF
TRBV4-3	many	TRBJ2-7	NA	TGCGCCAGCAGCCAAGAGACGGGAGCGCCCTACGAGCAGTACTTC	CASSQETGAPYEQYF
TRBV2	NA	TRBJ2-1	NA	TGTGCCAGCGGGGCTCCCTCCTACAATGAGCAGTTCTTC	CASGAPSYNEQFF
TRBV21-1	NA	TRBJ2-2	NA	TGTGCCAGCAGCAAATCGAAACGGATACAAACGAACACCGGGGAGCTGTTTTTT	CASSKSKRIQTNTGELFF
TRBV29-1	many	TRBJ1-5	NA	TGCAGCGTTGGCGAATTCAATCAGCCCCAGCATTTT	CSVGEFNQPQHF
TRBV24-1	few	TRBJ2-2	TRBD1	TGTGCCACCAGTGACCTGGGACAGGGCCTTACCACCGGGGAGCTGTTTTTT	CATSDLGQGLTTGELFF
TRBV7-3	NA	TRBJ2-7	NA	TGTGCCAGCAGCTCAGTGGGCGGAGGGCCCCCCTACGAGCAGTACTTC	CASSSVGGGPPYEQYF
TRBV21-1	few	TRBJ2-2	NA	TGTGCCAGCAGCTCGAGGGGACTAGCGGGGAACACCGGGGAGCTGTTTTTT	CASSSRGLAGNTGELFF
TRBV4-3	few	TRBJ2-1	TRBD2	TGCGCCAGCAGCCTCTCCGGACTGGGACTAGCGGGAGGGAATGAGCAGTTCTTC	CASSLSGLGLAGGNEQFF
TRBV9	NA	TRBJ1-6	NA	TGTGCCAGCAGCCCCCCCGGAGGTGGGCGGTCACCCCTCCACTTT	CASSPPGGGRSPLHF
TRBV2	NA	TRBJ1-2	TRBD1	TGTGCCGCCAGAAGGGGGCTGGGGGTCGGCTACACCTTC	CAARRGLGVGYTF
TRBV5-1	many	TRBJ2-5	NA	TGCGCCAGCAGCTTGGAATCAACGGCCGCAGAGACCCAGTACTTC	CASSLESTAAETQYF
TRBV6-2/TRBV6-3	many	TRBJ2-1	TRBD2	TGTGCCAGCAGTTACCTTAATCTAGCGGGCGGCCTAGTGGGCTACAATGAGCAGTTCTTC	CASSYLNLAGGLVGYNEQFF
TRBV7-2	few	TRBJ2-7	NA	TGTGCCAGCAGCTTAACTCATTGGGAGTTGAACGAGCAGTACTTC	CASSLTHWELNEQYF
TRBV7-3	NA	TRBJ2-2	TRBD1	TGTGCCAGCAGCTCCACCGGACAGGGCACCGGGGAGCTGTTTTTT	CASSSTGQGTGELFF
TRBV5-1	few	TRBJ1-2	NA	TGCGCCAGCAGCTTTGCCACTTCCAGCTATGGCTACACCTTC	CASSFATSSYGYTF
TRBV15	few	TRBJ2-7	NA	TGTGCCACCAGCAGAGTAGGGCTGACACCCTACGAGCAGTACTTC	CATSRVGLTPYEQYF
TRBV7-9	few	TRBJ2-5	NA	TGTGCCAGCAATGGGCAGGTCCAAGAGACCCAGTACTTC	CASNGQVQETQYF
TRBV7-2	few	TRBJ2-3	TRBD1	TGTGCCAGCAGCTATTTGCGGACAGGGGGCATAGATACGCAGTATTTT	CASSYLRTGGIDTQYF
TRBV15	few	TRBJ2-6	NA	TGTGCCACCAGCAGGGACAGTTCCTCTGGGGCCAACGTCCTGACTTTC	CATSRDSSSGANVLTF
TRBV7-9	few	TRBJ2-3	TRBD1	TGTGCCAGCACGGACAGGGCCACAGATACGCAGTATTTT	CASTDRATDTQYF